A selection of T cell receptor beta chains follows, all from one sample in a study of beta chain features in type 1 diabetes. Assay used: immunoSEQ multiplex PCR; TCRdb lists only in-frame clones, some missing. This table holds 130,000 to 150,000 clones, about 51% found once. The sample taken for sequencing was Tregs from blood. These receptors were taken from a young man in good health. The CDR3 runs from the conserved cysteine through the conserved F or W. Fields, in order: D gene, V gene, clone size, J gene, CDR3 DNA, CDR3 protein. A D gene is named only where the DNA matches it firmly. Only part of the rows carry a size: once, few, many, or a class if the clone is expanded.

>TRBD1|TRBV28|NA|TRBJ1-1
TGTGCCAGCAGTCTCATGATTGACAGGGGGCTTGAAGCTTTCTTT
CASSLMIDRGLEAFF
>TRBD1|TRBV6-1|few|TRBJ2-7
TGTGCCAGCAGCCGGACAGGACTCTACGAGCAGTACTTC
CASSRTGLYEQYF
>NA|TRBV2|few|TRBJ1-4
TGTGCCAGCAGCTCAGGGTTTGGAAAACTGTTTTTT
CASSSGFGKLFF
>NA|TRBV7-9|few|TRBJ1-2
TGTGCCAGCAGCTTAGTTCCAGGCCGCTATGGCTACACCTTC
CASSLVPGRYGYTF
>NA|TRBV14|NA|TRBJ1-2
TGTGCCAGCAGCCAAGATCGCCGGGATGGCTACACCTTC
CASSQDRRDGYTF
>TRBD2|TRBV10-3|NA|TRBJ2-1
TGTGCCATCAGTGACGGGACTAACAATGAGCAGTTCTTC
CAISDGTNNEQFF
>NA|TRBV4-2|NA|TRBJ1-1
TGTGCCAGCAGCCAGGGACATAGAAACACTGAAGCTTTCTTT
CASSQGHRNTEAFF
>TRBD2|TRBV14|NA|TRBJ2-3
TGTGCCAGCAGCCAAGATTACAGCGGGGGGGTAACAGATACGCAGTATTTT
CASSQDYSGGVTDTQYF
>NA|TRBV18|NA|TRBJ1-2
TGTGCCAGCTCATACGACCTTAGCGGCCGTGGCTACACCTTC
CASSYDLSGRGYTF
>NA|TRBV7-8|NA|TRBJ1-1
TGTGCCAGCAGCAACGGAGGGTGGGGCACTGAAGCTTTCTTT
CASSNGGWGTEAFF
>NA|TRBV29-1|NA|TRBJ1-1
TGCAGCGTTGGGGGGACTACGGCTTTCTTT
CSVGGTTAFF
>TRBD1|TRBV7-8|NA|TRBJ2-7
TGTGCCAGCAGCAAGGCGAGGACAGGGGTCTACGAGCAGTACTTC
CASSKARTGVYEQYF
>TRBD1|TRBV15|NA|TRBJ2-7
TGTGCCACCAGCAGAGCCGGACAGGGGGAATACTACGAGCAGTACTTC
CATSRAGQGEYYEQYF
>TRBD1|TRBV7-9|NA|TRBJ1-1
TGTGCCAGCAGCTTAGGGGACAGGGGGAACACTGAAGCTTTCTTT
CASSLGDRGNTEAFF
>TRBD1|TRBV6-6|NA|TRBJ1-5
TGTGCCAGCAGTTGGGGGACAGCATATAGCAATCAGCCCCAGCATTTT
CASSWGTAYSNQPQHF
>NA|TRBV19|NA|TRBJ2-5
TGTGCCAGTAGTGGAGGATATCAAGAGACCCAGTACTTC
CASSGGYQETQYF
>NA|TRBV6-6|few|TRBJ2-2
TGTGCCGGCCGGGGGACCGGGGAGCTGTTTTTT
CAGRGTGELFF
>TRBD2|TRBV18|many|TRBJ2-7
TGTGCCAGCTCACCAGCTCTGGCAGCGGGAGGCTACGAGCAGTACTTC
CASSPALAAGGYEQYF
>NA|TRBV29-1|NA|TRBJ1-2
TGCAGCGCCTCTCAGGACTATGGCTACACCTTC
CSASQDYGYTF
>NA|TRBV4-3|few|TRBJ2-7
TGCGCCAGCAGCCAAGGGGTTAGGGGGTACGAGCAGTACTTC
CASSQGVRGYEQYF
>NA|TRBV4-2|NA|TRBJ1-2
TGTGCCAGCAGCCAAGATGCCGGGTATGGCTACACCTTC
CASSQDAGYGYTF
>NA|TRBV4-3|NA|TRBJ1-2
TGCGCCAGCAGCCAAGATCGGGCAGGGGCCTATGGCTACACCTTC
CASSQDRAGAYGYTF
>NA|TRBV12-5|NA|TRBJ1-1
TGTGCTAGTGGTTTGGTACCGGGGGTTGTCGGAGCTTTCTTT
CASGLVPGVVGAFF
>TRBD1|TRBV7-9|once|TRBJ1-2
TGTGCCAGCAGCTCCACCAAAACAGGGGACTATGGCTACACCTTC
CASSSTKTGDYGYTF
>NA|TRBV7-9|NA|TRBJ2-5
TGTGCCAGCAGCCCCGGTGCGGGGGCGGGCGAGACCCAGTACTTC
CASSPGAGAGETQYF
>TRBD1|TRBV30|NA|TRBJ2-5
TGTGCCTGGAGTGTCCCGAGGACAGGGGTTGGGGAGACCCAGTACTTC
CAWSVPRTGVGETQYF
>NA|TRBV9|few|TRBJ2-1
TGTGCCAGCAGCGTAGTGGGGGGGCCCTACAATGAGCAGTTCTTC
CASSVVGGPYNEQFF
>NA|TRBV5-1|NA|TRBJ1-5
TGCGCCAGCAGCCCCGGAGATCTTGCGGTCCAGCCCCAGCATTTT
CASSPGDLAVQPQHF
>TRBD2|TRBV6-5|NA|TRBJ2-3
TGTGCCAGCAGTTACGATAGCGGGATGGTCTATACGCAGTATTTT
CASSYDSGMVYTQYF
>NA|TRBV19|NA|TRBJ2-5
TGTGCCAGTAGTCGGGTGCAGCAAGAGACCCAGTACTTC
CASSRVQQETQYF
>TRBD2|TRBV6-5|NA|TRBJ2-3
TGTGCCAGCGGGAGAGCGGGGGGCACAGATACGCAGTATTTT
CASGRAGGTDTQYF
>NA|TRBV4-2|NA|TRBJ1-2
TGTGCCAGCAGCCAAGATGGGCAGGGCCCCAACTATGGCTACACCTTC
CASSQDGQGPNYGYTF